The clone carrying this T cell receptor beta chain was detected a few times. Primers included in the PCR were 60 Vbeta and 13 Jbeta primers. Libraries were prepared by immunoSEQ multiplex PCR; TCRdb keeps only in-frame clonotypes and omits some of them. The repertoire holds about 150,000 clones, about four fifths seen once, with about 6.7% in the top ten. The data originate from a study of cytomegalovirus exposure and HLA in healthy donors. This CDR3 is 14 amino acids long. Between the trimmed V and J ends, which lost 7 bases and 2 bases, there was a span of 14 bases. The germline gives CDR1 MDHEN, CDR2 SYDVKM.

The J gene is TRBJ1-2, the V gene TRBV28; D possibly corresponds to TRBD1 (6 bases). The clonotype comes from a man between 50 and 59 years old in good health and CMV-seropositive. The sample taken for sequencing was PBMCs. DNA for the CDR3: TGTGCCAGCACTGACGGTCAGGGGAACTATGGCTACACCTTC. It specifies CASTDGQGNYGYTF.